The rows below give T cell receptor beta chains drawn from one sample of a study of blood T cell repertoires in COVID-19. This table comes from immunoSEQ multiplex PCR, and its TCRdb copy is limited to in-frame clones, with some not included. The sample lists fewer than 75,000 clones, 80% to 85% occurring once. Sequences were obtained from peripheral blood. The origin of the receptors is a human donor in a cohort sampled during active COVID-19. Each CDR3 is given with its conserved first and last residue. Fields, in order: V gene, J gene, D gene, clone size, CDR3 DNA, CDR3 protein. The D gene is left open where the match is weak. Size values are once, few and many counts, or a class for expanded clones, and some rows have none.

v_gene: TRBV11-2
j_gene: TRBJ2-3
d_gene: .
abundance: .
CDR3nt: TGTGCCAGCAGCTATTTCCCTACAGGGCCAGATACGCAGTATTTT
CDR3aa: CASSYFPTGPDTQYF

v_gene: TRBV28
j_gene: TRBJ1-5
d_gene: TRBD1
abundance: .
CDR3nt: TGTGCCAGCAGCCCTAGTGGCAGGGGGTATAGCAATCAGCCCCAGCATTTT
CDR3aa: CASSPSGRGYSNQPQHF

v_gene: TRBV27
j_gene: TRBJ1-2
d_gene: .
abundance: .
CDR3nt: TGTGCCAGCAGTACTACAGGCGACTGGGGCTACACCTTC
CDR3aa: CASSTTGDWGYTF

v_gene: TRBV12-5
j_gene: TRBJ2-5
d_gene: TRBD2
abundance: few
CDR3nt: TGTGCTAGTGGCCCCCCCTTGGGTAGCGGGGGGAAGGAGACCCAGTACTTC
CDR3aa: CASGPPLGSGGKETQYF

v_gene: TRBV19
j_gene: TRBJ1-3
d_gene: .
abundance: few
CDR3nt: TGTGCCAGTAGTATCTTAGGGAGGAACACCATATATTTT
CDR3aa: CASSILGRNTIYF

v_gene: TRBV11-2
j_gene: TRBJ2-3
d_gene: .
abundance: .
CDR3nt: TGTGCCAGCATTTTCGGACATCCCGGCACAGATACGCAGTATTTT
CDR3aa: CASIFGHPGTDTQYF

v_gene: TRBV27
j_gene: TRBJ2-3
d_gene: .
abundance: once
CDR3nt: TGTGCCAGCAGTCCCCGGGCCAGGGTCCCCGCAGATACGCAGTATTTT
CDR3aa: CASSPRARVPADTQYF

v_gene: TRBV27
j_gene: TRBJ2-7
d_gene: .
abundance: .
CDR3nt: TGTGCCAGCAGTTTATTGGCGGGGGCCTCCTACGAGCAGTACTTC
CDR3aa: CASSLLAGASYEQYF

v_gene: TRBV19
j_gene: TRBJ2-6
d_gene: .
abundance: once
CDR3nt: TGTGCCAGTAGCCTCCAGGGTCGCTCTGGGGCCAACGTCCTGACTTTC
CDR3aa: CASSLQGRSGANVLTF

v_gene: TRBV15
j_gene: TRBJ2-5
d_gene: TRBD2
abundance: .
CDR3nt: TGTGCCACCAGCAGAGATGGGGGACTAGCTGCGACCCAGTACTTC
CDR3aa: CATSRDGGLAATQYF

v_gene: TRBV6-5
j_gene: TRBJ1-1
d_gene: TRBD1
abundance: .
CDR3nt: TGTGCCAGCAGTTCGCCCCGGACAGGGAGGAACACTGAAGCTTTCTTT
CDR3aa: CASSSPRTGRNTEAFF

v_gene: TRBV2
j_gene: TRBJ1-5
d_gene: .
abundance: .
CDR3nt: TGTGCCAGCAGTGCCCAGTATCAGCCCCAGCATTTT
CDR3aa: CASSAQYQPQHF

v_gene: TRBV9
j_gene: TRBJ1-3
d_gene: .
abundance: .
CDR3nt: TGTGCCAGCAGCGTAGGTGGCAGGGGCTCTGGAAACACCATATATTTT
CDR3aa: CASSVGGRGSGNTIYF

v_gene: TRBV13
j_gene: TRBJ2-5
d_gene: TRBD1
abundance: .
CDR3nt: TGTGCCAGCAGCCGACGGGACAGTAGACAGACCCAGTACTTC
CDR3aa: CASSRRDSRQTQYF